Each of the 10 T cell receptor beta chains below was sequenced from the same sample in a study of T cells expressing NK-cell markers. Each CDR3 protein gets one entry in TCRdb, which reprocessed the 5' RACE reads and gives no DNA. This sample's table has about 460,000 distinct CDR3 sequences. Sequenced input: blood T cells: a sorted CD56 or NKG2C T cell subset, CD4+ or CD8+ T cells, or bulk PBMC T cells (not recorded which). Receptor source: a woman aged 45-60 years in good health.

This chain links TRBV9 with TRBJ1-3. In germline, CDR1 is SGDLS, CDR2 YYNGEE. The CDR3 runs to 15 residues. The CDR3 sequence is CASSALGGAGNTIYF.

The chain links TRBV9 to TRBJ1-4. CDR3 length: 16 amino acids. Germline lookup yields CDR1 SGDLS and CDR2 YYNGEE. CDR3: CASSPDPVRSNEKLFF.

V gene TRBV20-1 combines with J gene TRBJ2-1; TCRdb's assignment of TRBD2 cannot be checked, as there is no DNA. This CDR3 contains 14 residues. CDR1 DFQATT and CDR2 SNEGSKA come from the germline V gene (reference sequence). CDR3 loop: CSAPLAVGYNEQFF.

The gene calls are TRBV5-1 and TRBJ1-3. The CDR3 runs to 13 residues. The germline V gene encodes CDR1 SGHRS and CDR2 YFSETQ. The chain's CDR3 is CASSPEVGNTIYF.

The CDR3 sequence is CASSVPGTESYGYTF. V gene TRBV25-1 combines with J gene TRBJ1-2; TCRdb reports TRBD1, a call that lacks DNA to check it against. Per the germline V gene, CDR1 is MGHDK and CDR2 is SYGVNS. This CDR3 has 15 residues.

The rearrangement links TRBV5-1 to TRBJ2-6. The CDR3 contains 18 residues. The germline gives CDR1 SGHRS, CDR2 YFSETQ. The CDR3 is CASSLVELRSSGANVLTF.

V and J are TRBV5-1 and TRBJ2-1; TCRdb outputs TRBD2, but without DNA this stays unchecked. The CDR3 contains 15 residues. In germline, CDR1 is SGHRS, CDR2 YFSETQ. The CDR3 protein is CASSLGLTSGGEQFF.

The chain couples TRBV3-1 to TRBJ1-2. The CDR3 contains 14 residues. Germline CDR1 LGHDT, CDR2 YNNKEL (reference sequence). CDR3 in amino acids: CASSQGSGVSRYTF.

The chain links TRBV4-1 to TRBJ1-5. Germline V CDR1 and CDR2: MGHRA, YSYEKL. The CDR3 length is 15 residues. The CDR3 spells CASSQESLTGQPQHF.

This rearrangement joins TRBV29-1 to TRBJ2-1; TCRdb's assignment of TRBD1 cannot be checked, as there is no DNA. This CDR3 is 17 amino acids long. Germline lookup yields CDR1 SQVTM and CDR2 ANQGSEA. CDR3 in amino acids: CSVEDRGTPSSYNEQFF.